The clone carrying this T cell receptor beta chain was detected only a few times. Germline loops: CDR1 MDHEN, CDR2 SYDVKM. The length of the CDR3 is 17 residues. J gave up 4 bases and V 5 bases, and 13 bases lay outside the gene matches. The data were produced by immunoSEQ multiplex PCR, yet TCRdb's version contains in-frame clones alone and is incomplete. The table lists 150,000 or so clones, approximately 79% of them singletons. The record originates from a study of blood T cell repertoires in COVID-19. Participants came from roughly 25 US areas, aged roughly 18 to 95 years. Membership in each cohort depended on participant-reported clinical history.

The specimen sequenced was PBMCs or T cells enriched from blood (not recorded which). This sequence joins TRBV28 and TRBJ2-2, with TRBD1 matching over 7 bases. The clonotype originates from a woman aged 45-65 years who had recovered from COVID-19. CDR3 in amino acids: CASSTLYGTVSTGELFF. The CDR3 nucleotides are TGTGCCAGCAGTACCCTCTACGGGACAGTTAGCACCGGGGAGCTGTTTTTT.